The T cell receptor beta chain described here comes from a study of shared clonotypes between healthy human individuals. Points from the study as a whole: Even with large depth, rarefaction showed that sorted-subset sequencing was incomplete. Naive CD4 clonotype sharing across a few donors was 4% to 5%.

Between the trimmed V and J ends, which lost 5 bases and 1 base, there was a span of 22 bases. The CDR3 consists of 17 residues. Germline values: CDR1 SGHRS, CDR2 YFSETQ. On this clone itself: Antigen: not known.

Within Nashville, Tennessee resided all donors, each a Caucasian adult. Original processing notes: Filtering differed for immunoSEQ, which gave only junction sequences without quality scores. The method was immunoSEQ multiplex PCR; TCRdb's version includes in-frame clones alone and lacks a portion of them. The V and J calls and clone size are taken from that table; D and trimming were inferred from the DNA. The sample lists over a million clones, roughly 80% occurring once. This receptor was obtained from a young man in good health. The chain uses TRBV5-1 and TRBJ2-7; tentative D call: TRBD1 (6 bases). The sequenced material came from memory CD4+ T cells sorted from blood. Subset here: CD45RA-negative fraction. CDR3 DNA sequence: TGCGCCAGCAGTAGACAGGCTGTCGGCGGAACTTCCTACGAGCAGTACTTC. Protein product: CASSRQAVGGTSYEQYF.